This T cell receptor (beta chain) stems from a study of cytomegalovirus exposure and HLA in healthy donors (dated by TCRdb to 2016 to 2017). The study in broad terms: An earlier analysis of about 530 of the donors reported 276 Gb of sequence data and 95 million to 140 million unique TCR beta sequences obtained from about 179 million T cells. An early release that covered about 640 HLA-typed donors contained approximately 300 gigabases of sequencing data and roughly 84 million unique TCR sequences. The genetic ancestry cluster associated with self-reported Caucasian donors included 81% of the approximately 430 genotyped donors. The aim of the study was to test whether cataloging public T cell receptors could identify signatures of past pathogen exposure. The study profiled the T cell repertoires of more than 500 subjects by immunosequencing and related them to cytomegalovirus serostatus. Along with the roughly 670-subject first cohort, a separate validation cohort of over a hundred different subjects was used. To predict cytomegalovirus infection status, the study combined high-throughput TCR immunosequencing, statistical association of individual TCRs with disease status, and machine learning. A later analysis re-examined previously published TCR beta repertoires from hundreds of donors and added high-resolution HLA genotyping to investigate patterns of TCR occurrence. Rather than using new phenotypic data, the later analysis identified candidate immune exposures from TCR beta sequences and from how often those sequences occurred across donors. An earlier analysis of some 500 of the donors used high-throughput TCR beta sequencing to judge whether each TCR beta V gene segment behaved as functional or pseudogenic. Donor age, sex, ethnicity and CMV serostatus were compiled alongside the repertoire data. A later genetic analysis took genome-wide SNP genotypes for 398 of the 666 donors and used that subset as a discovery cohort. Every discovery cohort repertoire had been produced on one sequencing platform. Class I and class II HLA loci were covered by the typing at four-digit resolution. The number of donors typed differed by locus, with roughly 620-630 for A, B, C, DRB1 and DQB1, roughly 520 for DQA1, over 600 for DPA1, and 400 to 490 for DPB1. Four to six DR-DQ haplotypes were handled as single units for association and clustering because linkage in the cohort was strong. On average, around 240,000 unique TCR beta nucleotide sequences were sequenced per donor among a few hundred genotyped donors of the cohort, with 15% to 20% of those sequences being non-productive.

The cohort consisted of 666 healthy bone marrow donors. At the time of sampling, all cohort members were nominally healthy, though unrecorded immune exposures were likely present. The donor tested CMV seropositive, placing the donor among the 290 or so seropositive members of the cohort. Every donor gave a peripheral blood sample, and the peripheral blood mononuclear cells from that sample were used for TCR beta sequencing. The Qiagen DNeasy Blood Extraction Kit was used to extract genomic DNA from the blood cell samples. Ends trimmed: V by 3 bases, J by 4 bases; bases unmatched to a gene: 9. The germline V gene supplies CDR1 SGHDT and CDR2 YYEEEE. The CDR3 runs 15 residues from the cysteine to the phenylalanine. This entry keeps only the CDR3 DNA: 45 bases, framed from base 1. The library came from the immunoSEQ multiplex PCR assay. The multiplex PCR relied on a mix of 60 forward primers for TCR Vbeta segments and 13 reverse primers for TCR Jbeta segments. The CDR3 region of rearranged TCR beta genes was amplified from genomic DNA with a multiplex PCR assay. The Illumina HiSeq System was used to sequence the amplified TCR beta libraries as 87-base-pair reads. The original pipeline was this. A later analysis counted about 82 million unique TCR beta chains across the 500 to 850 repertoires, and some 12 million of these chains were shared by at least two donors. Raw reads were error-corrected and collapsed into unique sequences by a nearest-neighbor algorithm in which closely related sequences were merged to remove PCR and sequencing errors. Alignment of CDR3 sequences to IMGT reference sequences was used to assign V, D and J gene segments. Each retained sequence needed at least a six-nucleotide match to both a V gene segment and a J gene segment. A rearrangement counted as productive if the CDR3 had no stop codons and remained in frame with V and J, and every other rearrangement counted as non-productive. Following IMGT convention, CDR3 was defined as the stretch from the second conserved V-encoded cysteine up to the conserved J-encoded phenylalanine. In an earlier analysis of more than 550 of the donors, sequences lacking an unambiguous match to a single V gene segment were excluded. An earlier analysis of just under 600 of the donors called V segments functional above 56.7% productive rearrangements and segregating when the between-donor standard deviation exceeded 5%. A statistical classification framework was developed to diagnose cytomegalovirus status using the catalog of TCR beta chain sequences. V and J gene assignment, in a later analysis, came from comparing TCR nucleotide sequences with IMGT/GENE-DB human TR gene sequences. Using the TCRdist pipeline, a later analysis assigned CDR3 sequences along with most-parsimonious VDJ recombination scenarios. A later analysis defined each TCR beta chain by its CDR3 amino acid sequence plus V-gene family, and excluded reads lacking a unique V-gene family. In a later analysis, 450 to 600 highly shared, low-generation-probability nucleotide sequences were removed to address suspected cross-contamination and a sequencing artifact. A later analysis calculated a clonal expansion index for each public chain from normalized within-repertoire ranks of inferred template counts. Generation probabilities in a later analysis came from a VDJ recombination model fitted to out-of-frame rearrangements, and those results were checked against IGoR. In a later analysis, TCR-TCR, TCR-HLA and TCR-CMV co-occurrence was scored with hypergeometric tests, and a repertoire-size bias correction was applied to TCR pairs. In a later analysis, false discovery rates were estimated by permuting HLA or CMV assignments 20 times. In a later analysis, co-occurring TCRs were grouped using DBSCAN, with TCRdist sequence similarity added in when clustering inside HLA-allele-positive subsets. Co-occurrence clustering excluded repertoires with fewer than 30,000 or more than 120,000 public chains, plus five with anomalous nucleotide sharing. TCRdb carries this immuneACCESS record with in-frame sequences only. Its versions omit some clonotypes, under half of them owing to an unresolved V gene in the studies checked, with the rest unexplained. V, J and clone size are those of that table, while D and trimming were read from the DNA. The sample includes approximately 200,000 clones, with 79% observed a single time. The ten largest clones capture over 1.5% of the sample.

Points the paper makes about the study in general: In this cohort, only TCR beta chains were sequenced, and detectable features were limited by the absence of alpha or paired-chain data. A further reported finding was that TCR beta sequences accurately predicted the HLA-A and HLA-B alleles for most subjects in the first cohort. Because counts were too low, 15 or so rarely observed V segments, including chromosome 9 orphons, were excluded from the earlier analysis of several hundred of the donors. A few of the identified cytomegalovirus-associated TCR beta chains were confirmed in vitro to be specific for cytomegalovirus antigens. The authors suggested that the approach could potentially be extended to other disease states and immunological phenotypes. The sequencing pipeline was judged likely to have produced a cluster of highly shared sequence variants as a technical artifact. Because the 87-base-pair reads could not distinguish some IMGT-functional V segments, including TRBV6-2 and TRBV6-3, those segments were excluded. HLA typing was unavailable for some donors at each locus, so association tests used only the typed subset. Most TCR sequences were seen in very few donors, while some public TCRs were found in many individuals. Compared with equally common non-associated chains, HLA-associated TCR beta chains in a later analysis were more clonally expanded and had lower generation probabilities. In a later analysis, most CMV-associated TCR beta chains were found to appear HLA-restricted, with HLA associations seemingly driven largely by CMV exposure. A later analysis reported that several top co-occurrence clusters appeared linked to parvovirus B19, influenza, CMV and Epstein-Barr virus. In a later analysis, TCR association rates were found to vary across HLA loci, with the most associated TCRs seen for DRB1 alleles and the fewest for HLA-C alleles. The presence/absence analyses assumed that sequencing depth was roughly uniform across donors, and that assumption may not be true. V-gene and J-gene trimming of TCR beta chains was associated with a missense DCLRE1C variant in a later genetic analysis, and the association was replicated in an independent cohort. Assigning TCR associations to individual alleles was difficult when HLA alleles, especially DR and DQ, strongly co-occurred. The study gave a list of 150 to 200 TCR beta chains associated with cytomegalovirus. Broadly in line with IMGT annotations, most TCR beta V segments showed up in productive rearrangements about 90% or about 30% of the time in an earlier analysis of approximately 600 of the donors. Correlated functional status among segregating V segments might reflect linkage disequilibrium, but an unknown experimental factor could not be ruled out. Cytomegalovirus status was reported to be diagnosed by the classifier with high specificity and sensitivity in both the original and validation cohorts. A later genetic analysis reported fewer N-insertions in productive TCRs among donors in an Asian-associated ancestry cluster than the roughly 700-donor mean. The only immune exposure information available for the cohort was CMV serostatus. In a later analysis, around 17,000 TCR beta sequences were associated with specific HLA alleles at a false discovery rate of 0.05.

Remarks on this clone: Its antigen target is currently unknown. Per-base qualities were not stored, and no clone one base away is much larger.

Recombination joined TRBV5-6 with TRBJ2-5; TRBD2 fits 7 bases in the junction. Sequencing was carried out using PBMCs. The receptor's source is a girl aged 10 to 17 in good health and CMV-seropositive. In nucleotides, the sequence is TGTGCCAGCAGCTCCCTCGTGGGGGGGGGAGAGACCCAGTACTTC. The translation is CASSSLVGGGETQYF.